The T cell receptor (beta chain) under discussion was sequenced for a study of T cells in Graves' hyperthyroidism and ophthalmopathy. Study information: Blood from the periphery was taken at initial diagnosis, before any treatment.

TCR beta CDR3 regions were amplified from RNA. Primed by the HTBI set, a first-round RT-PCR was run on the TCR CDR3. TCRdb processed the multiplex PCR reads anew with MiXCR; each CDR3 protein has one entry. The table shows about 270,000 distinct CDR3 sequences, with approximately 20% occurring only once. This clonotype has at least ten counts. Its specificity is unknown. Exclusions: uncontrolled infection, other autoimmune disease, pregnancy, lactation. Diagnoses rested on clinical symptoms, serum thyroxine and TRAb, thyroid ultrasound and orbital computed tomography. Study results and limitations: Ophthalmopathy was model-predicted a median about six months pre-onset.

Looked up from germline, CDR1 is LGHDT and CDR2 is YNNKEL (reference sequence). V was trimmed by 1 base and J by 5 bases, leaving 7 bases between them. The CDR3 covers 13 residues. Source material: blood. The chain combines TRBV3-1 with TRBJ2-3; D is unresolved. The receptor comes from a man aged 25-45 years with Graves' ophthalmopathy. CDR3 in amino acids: CASSQVLVDTQYF. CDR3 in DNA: TGTGCCAGCAGCCAAGTGTTAGTAGATACGCAGTATTTT.